The clone carrying this TCR beta chain was found many times. Its antigen is still unknown. CDR1 is LGHNT and CDR2 is FRNRAP in the germline V gene. Unmatched junction bases numbered 12, after V lost 3 bases and J lost 1 base. There are 20 residues in the CDR3. As for time point: newly diagnosed GD, antithyroid drugs for less than 3 months. PBMC-derived RNA was used for the TCR library. The sample belongs to a study of regulatory T cells in long-lasting Graves disease. General study results and limits: There was favoring of TRBV28, TRBJ1-2 and TRBJ2-5 in persistent disease.

Arm-PCR of CDR3 regions and iRepertoire HTBI primers were the basis on which TCR beta libraries were built. One entry per CDR3 protein results from TCRdb running MiXCR on the multiplex PCR reads. The sample shows around 480,000 distinct CDR3 sequences, around 15% of them seen only once. The sample was also linked to a second study, of T cells in Graves' hyperthyroidism and ophthalmopathy. This second study notes: Carried out on the TCR CDR3, a first-round RT-PCR used the HTBI primer set.

The sample consisted of peripheral blood mononuclear cells (PBMCs), taken at new diagnosis, from a patient treated with antithyroid drugs. The clonotype originates from a man aged 35 to 55 with Graves disease. V is TRBV12-5 and J is TRBJ2-6; 10 bases fit TRBD1. The CDR3 protein is CASGFWTGGIKESGANVLTF. The CDR3 DNA sequence: TGTGCTAGTGGTTTCTGGACAGGGGGGATTAAAGAGTCTGGGGCCAACGTCCTGACTTTC. Full variable domain (remainder filled in from reference TRBV12-5 and TRBJ2-6): DARVTQTPRHKVTEMGQEVTMRCQPILGHNTVFWYRQTMMQGLELLAYFRNRAPLDDSGMPKDRFSAEMPDATLATLKIQPSEPRDSAVYFCASGFWTGGIKESGANVLTFGAGSRLTVL.